This T cell receptor (beta chain) appears in the sequencing data of a study of T cell changes during pregnancy in multiple sclerosis. Only in-frame clones appear in the TCRdb table, and some are missing; sequencing was by immunoSEQ multiplex PCR. Here the sample spans roughly 40,000 clones, almost 95% being singletons. J was trimmed by 3 bases and V by 0 bases; bases with no gene match: 2. From germline, CDR1 is MNHEY and CDR2 SMNVEV (reference sequence). The CDR3 spans 14 residues. The material was CD4+ T cells from peripheral blood mononuclear cells, obtained before pregnancy. The J gene is TRBJ2-7, the V gene TRBV27, with 7 bases fitting TRBD1. This clonotype originated in a female donor with multiple sclerosis, enrolled in a pregnancy study. For the CDR3, the DNA is TGTGCCAGCAGTTTATCGGGACAGAACTACGAGCAGTACTTC. Translated, it gives CASSLSGQNYEQYF.